This T cell receptor (beta chain) was captured in a study of cytomegalovirus exposure and HLA in healthy donors. General study results and limits: Sequencing depth roughly uniform across donors was assumed in presence/absence analyses. By HLA locus, TCR association rates varied in a later analysis, with DRB1 showing the most and HLA-C the fewest.

Losses at the gene ends were 3 bases for V and 4 bases for J; bases not matched to a gene: 5. Germline V gene data show CDR1 as LGHNA and CDR2 as YNFKEQ. The CDR3 totals 16 residues. PCR amplification relied on 60 Vbeta primers (plus 13 Jbeta primers). Generated by immunoSEQ multiplex PCR, the TCRdb table keeps only in-frame clones and is missing some. Of hundreds of thousands of clones listed, just over 70% are singletons. Remarks on this clone: Its antigen is unidentified.

Sequencing was performed on PBMCs. The chain combines TRBV4-2 with TRBJ2-1, with TRBD2 matching 11 bases. This TCR was recovered from a female donor in good health and CMV-seronegative. The CDR3 DNA follows: TGTGCCAGCAGCCATGACACTAGCGGGGGATACAATGAGCAGTTCTTC. This encodes CASSHDTSGGYNEQFF.